This TCR beta chain was captured in a study of beta chain features in type 1 diabetes. General study points: People with Type 1 diabetes carried modestly yet significantly shorter TCRB CDR3s in all four CD4+ subsets.

Only one heparinised blood draw was taken per donor, and its volume averaged approximately 0.11 L. CD4+ naive, central memory, regulatory and stem cell-like memory subsets were isolated by sorting on CD45RO/CCR7/CD25/CD127/CD95/CD27. The V and J ends lost 0 bases and 9 bases, in that order; junction bases with no gene match: 5. Per germline, CDR1 SGHTS and CDR2 YDEGEE. The CDR3 loop spans 16 amino acids. The table lists this clone with a few counts. Its antigen is as yet unknown. Since all of the isolated RNA was reverse transcribed, expressed TCRB transcripts were what got sequenced. This table comes from immunoSEQ multiplex PCR, and its TCRdb copy is limited to in-frame clones, with some not included. Altogether under 150,000 clones are present, approximately 15% being singletons, with the ten largest covering 2.6%.

Sequenced input: central memory CD4+ T cells from blood. The J gene is TRBJ2-3, the V gene TRBV5-8; 15 bases match TRBD2. This receptor was obtained from a man aged 18 to 29 with type 1 diabetes. CDR3 sequence (DNA): TGTGCCAGCAGCTTGGCCCCGGGGACTAGCGGGGGGACGCAGTATTTT. It codes for CASSLAPGTSGGTQYF.